This entry features one TCR beta chain sequence. Its antigen is currently unknown. This CDR3 is built from 16 residues. Per the germline V gene, CDR1 is SNHLY and CDR2 is FYNNEI. V was pared by 5 bases and J by 3 bases, with 5 bases of the junction left unmatched. Profiling relied on immunoSEQ multiplex PCR, and the TCRdb table lists in-frame clones only, not all of them. The table includes about 88,000 clones, 55% to 75% detected once. This entry comes from a study of radiotherapy plus CTLA-4 blockade in lung cancer. Looking at the study overall: Disease control was achieved by approximately 32% of patients, and objective responses by 18%. Study-level points and caveats: TCR clones from tumors expanded in blood after radiotherapy plus ipilimumab. Per reports, early blood T cell clone dynamics, plus interferon-beta, forecast response most strongly.

With ipilimumab providing CTLA-4 blockade, focal radiation was administered to patients who had chemo-refractory metastatic non-small-cell lung cancer. The source material was peripheral blood, sampled from a patient treated with radiotherapy plus ipilimumab. This chain joins TRBV2 and TRBJ2-5; 14 bases agree with TRBD2. The sequence derives from a human donor with non-small cell lung cancer that progressed on radiotherapy plus ipilimumab. The CDR3 region has the DNA TGTGCCAGCAGTAAGCGACTAGCGGGGGGGGAAGAGACCCAGTACTTC. Residues: CASSKRLAGGEETQYF.